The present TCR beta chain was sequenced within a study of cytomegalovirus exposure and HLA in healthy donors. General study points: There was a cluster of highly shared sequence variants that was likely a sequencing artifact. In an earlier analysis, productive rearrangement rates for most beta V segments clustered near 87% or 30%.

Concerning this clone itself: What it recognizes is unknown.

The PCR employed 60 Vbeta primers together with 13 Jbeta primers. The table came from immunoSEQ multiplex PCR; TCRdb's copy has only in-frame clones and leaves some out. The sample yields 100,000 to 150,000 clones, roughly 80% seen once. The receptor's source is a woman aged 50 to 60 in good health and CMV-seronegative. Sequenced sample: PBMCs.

Written as DNA, the CDR3 is TGTGCCAGCAGCAAAGAAGGAGAAAACTACGAGCAGTACTTC. It codes for CASSKEGENYEQYF. V is TRBV21-1 and J is TRBJ2-7; the table's D call, TRBD2, has no DNA check behind it. TRBV21-1 is deemed a pseudogene. The CDR3 contains 14 residues.